This T cell receptor beta chain was identified during a study of OX40 agonist ivuxolimab in advanced cancers. The study in broad terms: Ivuxolimab, which targeted the costimulatory receptor OX40 (CD134), was an agonistic, fully human IgG2 monoclonal antibody. Intravenous ivuxolimab was administered to patients every 2 weeks at six dose levels: 0.01, 0.1, 0.3, 1.5, 3 and 10 mg/kg. Of the roughly 54 dose-escalation patients, hepatocellular carcinoma was present in around 20, melanoma in approximately 15, renal cell carcinoma in 9 and head and neck cancer in 9. In the dose-escalation cohort, 75% to 85% of patients were male, and the mean age was 60 years with a range of roughly 20 to 80. Prior anti-PD-1, anti-PD-L1 or anti-CTLA-4 therapy was permitted, and approximately 39% of dose-escalation patients had received checkpoint inhibitors. Partial responses occurred in three dose-escalation patients: two with cutaneous melanoma and one with hepatocellular carcinoma. Peripheral TCRbeta sequencing aimed to test whether ivuxolimab altered TCR sequence diversity and caused clonal T-cell expansion. The paper covers the monotherapy dose-escalation part of the phase I ivuxolimab trial, which included N of about 56 patients. Overall study results and their limits: In the 0.1-3.0 mg/kg groups, partial responders were among the patients with the lowest normalized peripheral clonal expansion, particularly in CD8+ T cells. At doses of 0.1 to 3.0 mg/kg, clonal expansion of both CD4+ and CD8+ T cells in blood was seen between baseline and week 6. The antigen specificity of the peripheral T cells that underwent clonal expansion was not determined. After ivuxolimab, expanded clones were on average more numerous among CD8+ T cells than among CD4+ T cells. Low levels of normalized T-cell clonal expansion were also seen in some nonresponding patients.

The junction shows trimming of 4 bases on V and 1 base on J, plus 8 bases between the germline ends. Sequences SQVTM (CDR1) and ANQGSEA (CDR2) are obtained from the germline V gene. The CDR3 runs 12 residues from the cysteine to the phenylalanine. The sequence is cut down to CDR3 DNA, 36 bases in frame from base 1. Turning to this clone: Its binding antigen is unknown. No much larger clonotype is one base removed from it; base qualities were not supplied.

The trial excluded patients who had a history of autoimmune disease or who were on systemic immunosuppression. Peripheral blood for TCR sequencing was collected from all dose cohorts at baseline, on cycle 4 day 1, and on cycle 7 day 1. The samples were taken from a phase I, first-in-human, multicenter, open-label dose-escalation trial of ivuxolimab. Adults with locally advanced or metastatic melanoma, renal cell, hepatocellular, or head and neck squamous cell carcinoma were enrolled in the trial. Before TCR sequencing, CD4+ and CD8+ T cells were separately sorted from peripheral blood. Genomic DNA was extracted from sorted cells for sequencing of the TCRbeta CDR3 region. The immunoSEQ Assay was used for sequencing of TCRbeta CDR3 regions. TCRdb holds this immuneACCESS table with in-frame rearrangements only. Some clones are missing; in checked studies, unresolved V genes explain under half, and the rest has no known cause. The sample table shows about 17,000 clones, and about three quarters are seen once. 25% to 35% of the sample is in the top ten clones.

The input for sequencing was CD4+ or CD8+ T cells sorted from blood, taken in a trial of the OX40 agonist ivuxolimab. The chain is encoded by TRBV29-1 joined to TRBJ2-7, and the D gene may be TRBD2, 5 bases matching. The TCR comes from an adult with an advanced solid tumor such as melanoma, head and neck, liver or kidney cancer. The DNA reads TGCAGCGTTGGAGGGTTGTCCTACGAGCAGTACTTC. Its protein is CSVGGLSYEQYF.